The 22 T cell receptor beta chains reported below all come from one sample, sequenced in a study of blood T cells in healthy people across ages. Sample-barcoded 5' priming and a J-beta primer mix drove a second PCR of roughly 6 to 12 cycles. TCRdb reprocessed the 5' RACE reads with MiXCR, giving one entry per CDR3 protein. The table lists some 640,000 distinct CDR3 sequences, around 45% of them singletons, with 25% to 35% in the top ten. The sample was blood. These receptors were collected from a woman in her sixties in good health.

The CDR3 is CAISERTDQETQYF. CDR3 sequence (DNA): TGTGCCATCAGTGAGCGGACAGACCAAGAGACCCAGTACTTC. The chain carries TRBV10-3 and TRBJ2-5, with D perhaps matching TRBD1 (6 bases). V gave up 2 bases and J gave up 0 bases, with 7 bases separating them. The germline gives CDR1 ENHRY, CDR2 SYGVKD. This CDR3 is built from 14 residues.

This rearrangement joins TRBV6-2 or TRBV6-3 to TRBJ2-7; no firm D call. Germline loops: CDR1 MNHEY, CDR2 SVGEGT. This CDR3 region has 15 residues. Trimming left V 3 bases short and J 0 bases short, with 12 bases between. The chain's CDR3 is CASSYNQESSYEQYF. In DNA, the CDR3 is TGTGCCAGCAGTTATAACCAGGAGAGCTCCTACGAGCAGTACTTC.

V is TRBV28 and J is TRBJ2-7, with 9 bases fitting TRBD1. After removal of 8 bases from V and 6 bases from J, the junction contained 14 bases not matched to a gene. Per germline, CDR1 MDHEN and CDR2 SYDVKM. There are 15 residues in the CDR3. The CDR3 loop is CASGTPGQGSSEQYF. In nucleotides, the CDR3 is TGTGCCAGCGGAACCCCGGGACAGGGATCAAGCGAGCAGTACTTC. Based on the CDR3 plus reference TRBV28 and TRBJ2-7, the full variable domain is DVKVTQSSRYLVKRTGEKVFLECVQDMDHENMFWYRQDPGLGLRLIYFSYDVKMKEKGDIPEGYSVSREKKERFSLILESASTNQTSMYLCASGTPGQGSSEQYFGPGTRLTVT.

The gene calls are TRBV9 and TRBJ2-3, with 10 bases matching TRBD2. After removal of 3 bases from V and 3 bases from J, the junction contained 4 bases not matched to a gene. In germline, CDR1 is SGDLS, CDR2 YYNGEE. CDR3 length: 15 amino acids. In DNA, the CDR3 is TGTGCCAGCAGCGCAGCGGGAGGGCTAACAGATACGCAGTATTTT. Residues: CASSAAGGLTDTQYF.

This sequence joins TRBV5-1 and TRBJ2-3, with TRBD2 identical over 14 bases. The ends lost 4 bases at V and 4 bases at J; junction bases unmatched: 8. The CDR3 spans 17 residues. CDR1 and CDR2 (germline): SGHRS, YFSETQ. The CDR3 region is CASSREPGLAGADTQYF. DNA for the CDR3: TGCGCCAGCAGCCGAGAACCGGGACTAGCGGGAGCAGATACGCAGTATTTT.

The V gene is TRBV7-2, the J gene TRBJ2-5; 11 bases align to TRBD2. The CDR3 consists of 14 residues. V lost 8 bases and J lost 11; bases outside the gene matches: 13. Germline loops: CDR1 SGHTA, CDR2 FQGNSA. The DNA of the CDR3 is TGTGCCAGCCGACGACTAGCGGGAAACCATGAGCAGTACTTC. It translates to CASRRLAGNHEQYF.

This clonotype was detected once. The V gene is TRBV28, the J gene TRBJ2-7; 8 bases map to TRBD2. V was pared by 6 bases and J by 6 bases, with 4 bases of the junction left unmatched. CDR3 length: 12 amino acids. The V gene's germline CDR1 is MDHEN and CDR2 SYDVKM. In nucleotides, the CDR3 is TGTGCCAGCAGGGGACTAGATGTCGAGCAGTACTTC. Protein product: CASRGLDVEQYF. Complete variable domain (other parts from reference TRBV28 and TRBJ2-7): DVKVTQSSRYLVKRTGEKVFLECVQDMDHENMFWYRQDPGLGLRLIYFSYDVKMKEKGDIPEGYSVSREKKERFSLILESASTNQTSMYLCASRGLDVEQYFGPGTRLTVT.

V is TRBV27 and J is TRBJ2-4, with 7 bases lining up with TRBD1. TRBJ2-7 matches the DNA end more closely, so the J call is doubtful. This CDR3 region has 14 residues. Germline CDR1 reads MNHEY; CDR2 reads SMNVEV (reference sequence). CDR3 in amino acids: CASRKTGNQVEQYF. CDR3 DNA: TGTGCCAGCAGAAAGACAGGGAATCAGGTCGAGCAGTACTTC.

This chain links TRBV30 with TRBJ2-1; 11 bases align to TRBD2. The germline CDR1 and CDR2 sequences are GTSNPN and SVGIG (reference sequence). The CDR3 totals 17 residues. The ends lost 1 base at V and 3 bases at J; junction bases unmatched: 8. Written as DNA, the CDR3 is TGTGCCTGGAGTGCTAGCGGGAGGAGCAGCTTCTACAATGAGCAGTTCTTC. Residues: CAWSASGRSSFYNEQFF.

CDR3 region: CAWSPLGGRNNEQFF. DNA of the CDR3: TGTGCCTGGTCCCCCCTTGGCGGGAGAAACAATGAGCAGTTCTTC. This rearrangement joins TRBV30 to TRBJ2-1, with 7 bases matching TRBD2. The CDR3 length is 15 residues. V trimming: 5 bases; J trimming: 5 bases; junction bases outside the gene matches: 12. Germline CDR1 GTSNPN, CDR2 SVGIG (reference sequence).

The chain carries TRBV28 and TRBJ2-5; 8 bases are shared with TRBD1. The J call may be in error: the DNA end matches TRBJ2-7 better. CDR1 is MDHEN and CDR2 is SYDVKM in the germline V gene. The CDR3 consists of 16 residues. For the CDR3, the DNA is TGTGCCAGCAGTTTCTGGAAGGGACAGGCAGCCGCCGAGCAGTACTTC. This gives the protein CASSFWKGQAAAEQYF.

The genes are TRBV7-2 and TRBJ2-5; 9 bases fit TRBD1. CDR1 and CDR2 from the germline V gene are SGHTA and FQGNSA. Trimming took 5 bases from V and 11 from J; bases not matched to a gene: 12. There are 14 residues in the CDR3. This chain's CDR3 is CASSPLQGAGEQYF. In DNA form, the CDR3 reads TGTGCCAGCAGCCCGTTACAGGGGGCGGGGGAGCAGTACTTC.

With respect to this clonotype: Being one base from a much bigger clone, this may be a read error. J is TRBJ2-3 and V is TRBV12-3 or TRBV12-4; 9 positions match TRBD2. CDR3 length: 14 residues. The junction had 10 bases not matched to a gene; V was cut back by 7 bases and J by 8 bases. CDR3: CASNIAGAGGTQYF. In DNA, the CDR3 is TGTGCCAGCAACATAGCGGGAGCCGGAGGTACGCAGTATTTT.

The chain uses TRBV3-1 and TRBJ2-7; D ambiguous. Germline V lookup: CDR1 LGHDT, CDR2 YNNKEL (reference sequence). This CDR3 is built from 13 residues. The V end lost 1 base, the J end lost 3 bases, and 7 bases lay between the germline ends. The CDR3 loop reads CASSQGEGYEQYF. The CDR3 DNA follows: TGTGCCAGCAGCCAAGGAGAAGGCTACGAGCAGTACTTC.

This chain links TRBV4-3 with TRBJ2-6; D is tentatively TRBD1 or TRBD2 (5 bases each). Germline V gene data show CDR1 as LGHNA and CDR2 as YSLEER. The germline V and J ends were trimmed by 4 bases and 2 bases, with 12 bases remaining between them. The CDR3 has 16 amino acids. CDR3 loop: CASSPSRGAGANVLTF. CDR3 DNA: TGCGCCAGCAGCCCATCAAGAGGGGCTGGGGCCAACGTCCTGACTTTC.

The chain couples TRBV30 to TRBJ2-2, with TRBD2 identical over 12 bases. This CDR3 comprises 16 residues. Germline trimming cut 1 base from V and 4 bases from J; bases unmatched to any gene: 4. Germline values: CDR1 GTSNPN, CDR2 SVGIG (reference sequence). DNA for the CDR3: TGTGCCTGGAGTGGACTAGCGGGGGAGGGCACCGGGGAGCTGTTTTTT. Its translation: CAWSGLAGEGTGELFF.

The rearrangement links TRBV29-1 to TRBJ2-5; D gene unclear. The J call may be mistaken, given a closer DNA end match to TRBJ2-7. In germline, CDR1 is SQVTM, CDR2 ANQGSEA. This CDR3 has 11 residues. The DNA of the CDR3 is TGCAGCGTTGAGATCAGCTACGAGCAGTACTTC. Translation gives CSVEISYEQYF.

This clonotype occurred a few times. CDR3 coding DNA: TGCAGCGTTGGGGGAACTAGCGGAAATTACAATGAGCAGTACTTC. This translates into CSVGGTSGNYNEQYF. The chain links TRBV29-1 to TRBJ2-5; 8 bases are shared with TRBD2. The ends lost 4 bases at V and 11 bases at J; junction bases unmatched: 18. Germline V CDR1 and CDR2: SQVTM, ANQGSEA. There are 15 residues in the CDR3.

CDR3 sequence (DNA): TGCAGTGCTCTGACTAGCGGGAGCGCCTACGAGCAGTACTTC. The encoded protein is CSALTSGSAYEQYF. The V and J genes are TRBV20-1 and TRBJ2-7; 12 bases fit TRBD2. In germline, CDR1 is DFQATT, CDR2 SNEGSKA (reference sequence). The trim removed 5 bases at V and 2 bases at J, leaving 4 bases unmatched. CDR3 size: 14 residues.

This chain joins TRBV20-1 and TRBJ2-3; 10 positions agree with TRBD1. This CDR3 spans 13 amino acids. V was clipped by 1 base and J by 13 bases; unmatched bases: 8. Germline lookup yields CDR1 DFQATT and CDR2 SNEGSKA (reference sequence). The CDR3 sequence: CSARGGYGTGEYF. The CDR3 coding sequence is TGCAGTGCTAGAGGGGGATATGGGACAGGGGAGTATTTT.

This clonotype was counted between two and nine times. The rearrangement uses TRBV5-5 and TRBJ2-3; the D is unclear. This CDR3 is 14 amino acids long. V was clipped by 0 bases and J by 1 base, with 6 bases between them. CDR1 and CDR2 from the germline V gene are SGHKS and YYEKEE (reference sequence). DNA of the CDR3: TGTGCCAGCAGCTTGGACTTTCGCACAGATACGCAGTATTTT. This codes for CASSLDFRTDTQYF.

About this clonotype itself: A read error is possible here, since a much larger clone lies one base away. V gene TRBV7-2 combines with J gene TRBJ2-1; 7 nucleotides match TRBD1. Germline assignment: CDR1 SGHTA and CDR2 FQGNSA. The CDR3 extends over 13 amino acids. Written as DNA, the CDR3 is TGTGCCAGCAGGGGACAGCCCAACAATGGGCAGTTCTTC. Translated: CASRGQPNNGQFF.